This TCR beta chain was identified in a study of blood T cell dynamics during melanoma immunotherapy. Whole-study context: Metastatic melanoma patients received first-line pembrolizumab or nivolumab plus ipilimumab.

This clone has a single count. CDR1 SGHVS and CDR2 FQNEAQ come from the germline V gene. The CDR3 runs 19 residues. The assay was immunoSEQ multiplex PCR, and TCRdb's table has in-frame clones only and misses some. Found here are fewer than 7,500 clones, about 85% of them singletons; the top ten hold about 3.5%. Time point given: pre-treatment baseline. Patients had no prior systemic cancer treatment, immunosuppressants or other active cancers. V is TRBV7-8 and J is TRBJ2-5; 8 nucleotides align to TRBD1. The DNA end favors TRBJ2-7, so the J call may be wrong. This specimen was blood, taken from a patient treated with checkpoint blockade. This clonotype originated in a human donor with melanoma. The CDR3 region is CASSLFVTRRQGAAYEQYF. In DNA form, the CDR3 reads TGTGCCAGCAGCTTATTTGTTACGAGGCGGCAGGGGGCAGCCTACGAGCAGTACTTC.